This T cell receptor beta chain was captured by sequencing in a study of CD8+ T cells in alopecia areata. The wider study: Those receiving the skin were roughly 7-10-week-old female C3H/HeJ mice, whose grafts came from roughly 6-13-month-old C3H/HeJ donors with spontaneous alopecia. Study findings and constraints: Although TCR sharing was seen in mice, sharing across patients was less clear, possibly for HLA-related reasons. Lesional scalp displayed greater clonality than normal scalp, most notably in alopecia totalis/universalis. Sequence data from scalp samples additionally include resident alphabeta T cells of normal skin.

The sorting of pooled cutaneous lymph node cells relied on CD4, CD8alpha, NKG2D, NKG2ACE and other markers. The CDR3 extends over 14 amino acids. The V and J ends lost 1 base and 1 base respectively, with 5 bases between them. From germline, CDR1 is MNHDT and CDR2 YYDKIL. Sequencing relied on a cDNA template that was reverse transcribed from extracted RNA. Sequencing used immunoSEQ multiplex PCR; TCRdb keeps in-frame clones, though not all of them. Sampling found about 19,000 clones, none seen once. This clone came up many times. What it recognizes is unknown. The gene names given are mouse names. The sequenced fragment ends 4 residues before the CDR3 boundary, so the rest is inferred from the germline J gene.

The sequence was obtained from a C3H/HeJ mouse with alopecia areata. This mouse strain has H2-k as its MHC haplotype. Source material: CD8+ T cells sorted from a lymph node. The chain is built from TRBV17 and TRBJ2-1; no clear D. The CDR3 loop reads CASSRGLNYAEQFF. The CDR3 DNA, read in part, is TGTGCTAGCAGTAGAGGACTAAACTATGCT. The full variable domain, with the rest looked up from reference TRBV17 and TRBJ2-1, is DTTVKQNPRYKLARVGKPVNLICSQTMNHDTMYWYQKKPNQAPKLLLFYYDKILNREADTFEKFQSSRPNNSFCSLYIGSAGLEYSAMYLCASSRGLNYAEQFFGPGTRLTVL.